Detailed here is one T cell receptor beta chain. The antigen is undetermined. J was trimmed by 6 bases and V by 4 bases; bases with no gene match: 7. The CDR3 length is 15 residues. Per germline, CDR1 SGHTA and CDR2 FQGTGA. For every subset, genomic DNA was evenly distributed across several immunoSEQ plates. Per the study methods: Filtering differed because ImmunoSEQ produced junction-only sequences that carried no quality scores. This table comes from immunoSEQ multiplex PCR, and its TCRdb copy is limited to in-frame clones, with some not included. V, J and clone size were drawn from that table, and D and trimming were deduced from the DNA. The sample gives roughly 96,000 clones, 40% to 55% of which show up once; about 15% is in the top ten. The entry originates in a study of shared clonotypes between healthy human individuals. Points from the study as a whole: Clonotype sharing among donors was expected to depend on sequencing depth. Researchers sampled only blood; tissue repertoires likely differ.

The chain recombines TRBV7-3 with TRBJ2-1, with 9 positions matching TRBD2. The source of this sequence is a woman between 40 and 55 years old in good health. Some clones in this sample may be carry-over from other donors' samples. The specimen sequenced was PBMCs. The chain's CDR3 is CASSSTGLAVNEQFF. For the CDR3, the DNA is TGTGCCAGCAGCTCGACGGGACTAGCTGTCAATGAGCAGTTCTTC.